This T cell receptor beta chain was observed in a study of cytomegalovirus exposure and HLA in healthy donors. Study-level findings and limits: Most TCR sequences were rare, but some public TCRs occurred in many donors. By HLA locus, TCR association rates varied in a later analysis, with DRB1 showing the most and HLA-C the fewest. Association with HLA alleles at 0.05 false discovery rate was found for 16,951 TCR beta sequences in a later analysis. There were 150 or so TCR beta chains listed as cytomegalovirus-associated.

V shed 3 bases and J 3 bases; nucleotides not matched to a gene: 5. CDR1 is MNHEY and CDR2 is SMNVEV in the germline V gene (reference sequence). The length of the CDR3 is 15 residues. The table lists this clone with a count of one. Its antigen remains unidentified. The primer mix had 60 Vbeta and 13 Jbeta primers. Some clones are missing from TCRdb's copy, which holds only in-frame ones; the method was immunoSEQ multiplex PCR. The table shows 150,000 to 250,000 clones, with approximately 85% occurring only once. The chain has TRBV27 and TRBJ1-1; the match to TRBD1 covers 9 bases. The sequence was collected from a girl aged 5 to 17 in good health and CMV-seropositive. Sequenced: PBMCs. The CDR3 is CASSLTGGLYTEAFF. The CDR3 DNA reads as TGTGCCAGCAGTTTGACAGGGGGGTTGTACACTGAAGCTTTCTTT.